Listed here are 14 T cell receptor beta chains from one sample, sequenced in a study of response to subunit inactivated influenza vaccine. TCRdb reprocessed the RT-PCR reads with MiXCR, giving one entry per CDR3 protein. The data show some 160,000 distinct CDR3 sequences, 11% seen once. This specimen was non-naive T cells sorted from PBMCs, taken around seven weeks after vaccination. These receptors were taken from a man aged 50 to 60 who received an inactivated influenza vaccine.

This clonotype was counted at least ten times. The chain joins TRBV5-1 to TRBJ2-4; 7 bases match TRBD1. CDR1 is SGHRS and CDR2 is YFSETQ in the germline V gene. This CDR3 contains 16 residues. Trimming removed 4 bases from V and 0 bases from J; junction bases left unmatched: 7. CDR3 in amino acids: CASSGDSPQAKNIQYF. CDR3 sequence (DNA): TGCGCCAGCAGCGGGGACAGTCCTCAAGCCAAAAACATTCAGTACTTC.

Worth noting for this clonotype: Mismatch with germline at one junction end may stem from a read error. The chain combines TRBV4-3 with TRBJ2-3; TRBD1 might be the D (6 bases). This CDR3 contains 15 residues. Germline V gene data show CDR1 as LGHNA and CDR2 as YSLEER. The DNA of the CDR3 is TGCGCCATCAGCCAAGATTGGGGGCGCACAGATACGCAGTATTTT. As protein: CAISQDWGRTDTQYF.

This clonotype turned up a few times. The rearrangement links TRBV10-3 to TRBJ1-5; weak D call: TRBD1 (6 bases). The CDR3 runs to 15 residues. Germline values: CDR1 ENHRY, CDR2 SYGVKD. Trimming shortened V by 2 bases and J by 4 bases, and 12 bases separated the two germline ends. CDR3 coding DNA: TGTGCCATCAGTGAGAGAGGACAGTCGAATCAGCCCCAGCATTTT. Its translation: CAISERGQSNQPQHF.

This clonotype was detected many times. This rearrangement joins TRBV5-5 to TRBJ2-3, with D perhaps being TRBD1 or TRBD2 (5 bases each). V lost 4 bases and J 6 bases, leaving 18 bases between the germline ends. Germline CDR1 is SGHKS and CDR2 is YYEKEE (reference sequence). This CDR3 comprises 15 residues. The CDR3 nucleotides read TGTGCCAGCAGCCCACCCCCTCAGGGAGCCGATACGCAGTATTTT. Translating it yields CASSPPPQGADTQYF.

The J gene is TRBJ2-7, the V gene TRBV4-2; D is possibly TRBD1 (6 bases). V shed 3 bases and J shed 2 bases, with 8 bases lying between them. The CDR3 covers 13 residues. Germline loops: CDR1 LGHNA, CDR2 YNFKEQ. The CDR3 here is CASSQGQTYEQYF. The CDR3 region has the DNA TGTGCCAGCAGCCAGGGACAAACCTACGAGCAGTACTTC.

The table lists this clonotype with a few counts. This chain joins TRBV27 and TRBJ1-2, with TRBD1 matching 7 bases. CDR3 length: 15 residues. CDR1 MNHEY and CDR2 SMNVEV come from the germline V gene (reference sequence). V lost 2 bases to trimming and J lost 8 bases; unmatched junction nucleotides: 11. The CDR3 DNA reads TGTGCCAGCAGTTTAGGCGGGACAGCACTGCGGGGCTACACCTTC. This sequence encodes CASSLGGTALRGYTF.

This chain connects TRBV28 to TRBJ2-7; D might be TRBD1 (5 bases). Germline values: CDR1 MDHEN, CDR2 SYDVKM. The CDR3 contains 15 residues. The germline V and J ends were trimmed by 6 bases and 3 bases, with 18 bases remaining between them. Written as DNA, the CDR3 is TGTGCCAGCAGGCGAAGGGGTGGTTGGGACTACGAGCAGTACTTC. The encoded protein is CASRRRGGWDYEQYF.

This clonotype was seen at least ten times. J is TRBJ2-2 and V is TRBV27, with 11 bases that match TRBD2. The germline gives CDR1 MNHEY, CDR2 SMNVEV (reference sequence). Trimming took 2 bases from V and 1 from J; bases not matched to a gene: 0. CDR3 length: 16 residues. The chain's CDR3 is CASSLGLAGNTGELFF. CDR3 coding DNA: TGTGCCAGCAGTTTAGGACTAGCGGGGAACACCGGGGAGCTGTTTTTT.

The rearrangement links TRBV6-1 to TRBJ2-3, with TRBD1 matching 8 bases. CDR3 length equals 16 residues. Unmatched junction bases numbered 13, after V lost 7 bases and J lost 4 bases. Germline CDR1 and CDR2: MNHNS and SASEGT. The CDR3 here is CASTRRTGNRADTQYF. The CDR3 DNA sequence: TGTGCCAGCACACGACGGACAGGGAATAGGGCAGATACGCAGTATTTT.

This clonotype has only a few counts. The rearrangement links TRBV18 to TRBJ1-6, with D possibly TRBD1 on 5 matching bases. The length of the CDR3 is 16 residues. CDR1 KGHSH and CDR2 LQKENI come from the germline V gene. Trimming removed 3 bases at V and 2 bases at J, with 11 bases between. The CDR3 region is CASSPVTGAYNSPLHF. CDR3 sequence (DNA): TGTGCCAGCTCACCGGTAACAGGTGCCTATAATTCACCCCTCCACTTT.

The rearrangement joins TRBV4-2 to TRBJ1-4, with D uncertain. Germline V gene lookup returns CDR1 LGHNA and CDR2 YNFKEQ. The germline V and J ends were trimmed by 0 bases and 8 bases, with 19 bases remaining between them. The CDR3 sequence is 17 residues long. This CDR3 reads CASSQDPSGIGAEKLFF. CDR3 in DNA: TGTGCCAGCAGCCAAGATCCTTCGGGGATAGGTGCGGAAAAACTGTTTTTT.

In this sample, this clonotype turned up many times. The CDR3 coding sequence is TGCAGTGCTAGCGGGGGGGCCTTGTATACGCAGTATTTT. Its protein product is CSASGGALYTQYF. This chain joins TRBV20-1 and TRBJ2-3, with 8 bases lining up with TRBD2. The germline V gene encodes CDR1 DFQATT and CDR2 SNEGSKA (reference sequence). The J segment lost 7 bases and the V segment lost 3 bases, leaving 6 bases of the junction unmatched. This CDR3 spans 13 amino acids.

The gene calls are TRBV2 and TRBJ1-1; 9 nucleotides agree with TRBD1. This CDR3 is built from 13 residues. Trimming cost V 5 bases and J 6 bases; bases outside gene matches: 4. Germline values: CDR1 SNHLY, CDR2 FYNNEI. CDR3 sequence: CASSKQGAAEAFF. The CDR3, as DNA: TGTGCCAGCAGTAAACAGGGGGCCGCTGAAGCTTTCTTT.

This clonotype was seen only a few times. The chain joins TRBV11-2 to TRBJ2-7; 8 bases are a match to TRBD1. V lost 2 bases to trimming and J lost 6 bases; unmatched junction nucleotides: 6. Germline assignment: CDR1 SGHAT and CDR2 FQNNGV. The length of the CDR3 is 14 residues. This chain's CDR3 is CASSLRQGPLEQYF. CDR3 sequence (DNA): TGTGCCAGCAGCTTAAGACAGGGGCCCCTCGAGCAGTACTTC.